This T cell receptor (beta chain) appears in the sequencing data of a study of blood T cell repertoires in COVID-19. Looking at the study overall: Acute and convalescent COVID-19 specimens originated in the United States, Italy and Spain. The cDNA or gDNA used as material had been derived from T cells, B-cell-depleted T cells, or PBMCs.

The CDR3 loop spans 16 amino acids. CDR1 and CDR2 (germline): SGHRS, YFSETQ. J lost 2 bases, V lost 0 bases, and 6 bases had no gene match. Per the study methods: The assay estimated nucleated cells by amplifying reference gene primers. Clones were read by immunoSEQ multiplex PCR, and TCRdb kept only the in-frame ones, dropping some. V and J calls and clone size are those listed in that table; D and trimming were worked out from the DNA. The repertoire includes 25,000 to 30,000 clones, 81% of them detected once, and 50% to 65% sits in the top ten. Sequencing input: peripheral blood. This sequence was found in a man in his fifties or sixties with active or convalescent COVID-19. The chain links TRBV5-1 to TRBJ2-7; 9 bases fit TRBD2. In DNA, the CDR3 is TGCGCCAGCAGCTTGGAATTAGGCGGGGGGGCCTACGAGCAGTACTTC. Encoded protein: CASSLELGGGAYEQYF.